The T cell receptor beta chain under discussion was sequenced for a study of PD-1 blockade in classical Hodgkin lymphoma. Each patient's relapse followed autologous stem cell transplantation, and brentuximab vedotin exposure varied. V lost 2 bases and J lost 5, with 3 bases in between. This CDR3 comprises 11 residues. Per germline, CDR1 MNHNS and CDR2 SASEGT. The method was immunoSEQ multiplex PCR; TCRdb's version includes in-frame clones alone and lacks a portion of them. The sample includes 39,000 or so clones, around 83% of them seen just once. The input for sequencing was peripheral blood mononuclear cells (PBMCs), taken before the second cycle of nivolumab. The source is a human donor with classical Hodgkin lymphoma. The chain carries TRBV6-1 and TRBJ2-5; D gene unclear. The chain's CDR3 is CASSESETQYF. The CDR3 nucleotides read TGTGCCAGCAGTGAAAGCGAGACCCAGTACTTC.